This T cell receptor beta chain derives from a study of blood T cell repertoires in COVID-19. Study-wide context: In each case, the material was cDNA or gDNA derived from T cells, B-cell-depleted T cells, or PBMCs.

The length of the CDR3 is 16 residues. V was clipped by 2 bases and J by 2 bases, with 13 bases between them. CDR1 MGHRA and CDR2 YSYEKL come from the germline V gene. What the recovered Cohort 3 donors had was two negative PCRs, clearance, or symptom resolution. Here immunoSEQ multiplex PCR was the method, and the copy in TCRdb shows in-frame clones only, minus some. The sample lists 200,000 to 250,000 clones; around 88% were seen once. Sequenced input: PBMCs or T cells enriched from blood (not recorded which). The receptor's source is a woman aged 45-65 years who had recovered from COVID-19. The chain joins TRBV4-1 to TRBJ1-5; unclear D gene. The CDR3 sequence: CASSQHGSGGNQPQHF. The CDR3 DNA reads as TGCGCCAGCAGCCAACACGGGAGTGGCGGCAATCAGCCCCAGCATTTT.